The 24 T cell receptor beta chains listed next were all sequenced from one sample in a study of control samples from healthy donors and cancer patients. Profiled with immunoSEQ multiplex PCR; TCRdb holds only in-frame clones, not every one. The profile shows roughly 170,000 clones, 90% to 95% of them singletons. Specimen: blood. The receptors here all came from a woman aged 18-35 years in good health.

The chain uses TRBV6-2 or TRBV6-3 and TRBJ1-1; D is uncertain. Between the trimmed V and J ends, which lost 0 bases and 2 bases, there was a span of 4 bases. From germline, CDR1 is MNHEY and CDR2 SVGEGT. This CDR3 is built from 13 residues. The CDR3 nucleotides are TGTGCCAGCAGTTACTCGGTAAACACTGAAGCTTTCTTT. Translated, it gives CASSYSVNTEAFF.

This chain uses TRBV5-1 with TRBJ2-7, with 14 bases that match TRBD2. The CDR3 has 15 amino acids. V lost 3 bases to trimming and J lost 3 bases; unmatched junction nucleotides: 2. The germline CDR1 and CDR2 sequences are SGHRS and YFSETQ. CDR3: CASSSGTSGGYEQYF. The CDR3 DNA reads TGCGCCAGCAGCTCCGGGACTAGCGGGGGCTACGAGCAGTACTTC. The entire variable domain, with the rest obtained from reference TRBV5-1 and TRBJ2-7, is as follows: KAGVTQTPRYLIKTRGQQVTLSCSPISGHRSVSWYQQTPGQGLQFLFEYFSETQRNKGNFPGRFSGRQFSNSRSEMNVSTLELGDSALYLCASSSGTSGGYEQYFGPGTRLTVT.

The chain links TRBV6-6 to TRBJ1-4; D not resolved. Germline V gives CDR1 MNHNY, CDR2 SVGAGI (reference sequence). CDR3 length equals 12 residues. Trimming removed 8 bases from V and 5 bases from J, with 9 bases in between. DNA for the CDR3: TGTGCCAGCGTCGCAAGAAATGAAAAACTGTTTTTT. As protein: CASVARNEKLFF.

This clone is a singleton in its sample. The CDR3 coding sequence is TGTGCCAGCAGCCGAGCGGGGAGGAACTACAATGAGCAGTTCTTC. This encodes CASSRAGRNYNEQFF. The rearrangement uses TRBV5-6 and TRBJ2-1, with 7 bases fitting TRBD2. The V gene end was trimmed by 4 bases and the J gene end by 3 bases; junction bases not matched to a gene: 7. This CDR3 is 15 amino acids long. The V gene's germline CDR1 is SGHDT and CDR2 YYEEEE.

The CDR3 protein is CASSEVTADTGGGETQYF. The DNA for the CDR3 is TGTGCCAGCAGTGAGGTTACCGCCGACACAGGGGGCGGGGAGACCCAGTACTTC. This chain links TRBV2 with TRBJ2-5; 9 positions agree with TRBD1. The germline V gene has CDR1 SNHLY and CDR2 FYNNEI. CDR3 size: 18 residues. The V gene end was trimmed by 3 bases and the J gene end by 5 bases; junction bases not matched to a gene: 16.

CDR3 in DNA: TGTGCCAGCGAGGGACCCAGCACAGATACGCAGTATTTT. As protein: CASEGPSTDTQYF. The chain has TRBV25-1 and TRBJ2-3; D possibly matches TRBD1 or TRBD2 (5 bases each). The CDR3 totals 13 residues. Germline V gene data show CDR1 as MGHDK and CDR2 as SYGVNS. V was pared by 8 bases and J by 0 bases, with 9 bases between.

The V and J genes are TRBV4-1 and TRBJ1-1; D gene uncertain. Germline values: CDR1 MGHRA, CDR2 YSYEKL. The CDR3 has 14 residues. V was shortened by 0 bases and J by 1 base, with 6 bases between the two germline ends. CDR3 loop: CASSQESQNTEAFF. CDR3 nucleotides: TGCGCCAGCAGCCAAGAATCGCAGAACACTGAAGCTTTCTTT.

V gene TRBV9 combines with J gene TRBJ2-2, with 7 bases lining up with TRBD2. Germline V gene sequence: CDR1 SGDLS, CDR2 YYNGEE. The V segment lost 4 bases and the J segment 0 bases; nucleotides outside the gene matches: 6. CDR3 length equals 16 residues. The CDR3 coding sequence is TGTGCCAGCAGCTTCAAGACTAGCCCGAACACCGGGGAGCTGTTTTTT. Amino acid sequence: CASSFKTSPNTGELFF.

The J gene is TRBJ2-5, the V gene TRBV6-2 or TRBV6-3; 8 positions match TRBD2. V lost 0 bases to trimming and J lost 5 bases; unmatched junction nucleotides: 8. Germline CDR1 is MNHEY and CDR2 is SVGEGT. This CDR3 is built from 16 residues. CDR3: CASSYSSGGLRETQYF. In DNA, the CDR3 is TGTGCCAGCAGTTACTCGAGCGGGGGCCTCCGGGAGACCCAGTACTTC.

The chain has TRBV28 and TRBJ1-1; D is perhaps TRBD1 (6 bases). Deletions cut 6 bases from V and 8 bases from J, with 13 bases between. Germline assignment: CDR1 MDHEN and CDR2 SYDVKM. This CDR3 contains 12 residues. The CDR3 DNA follows: TGTGCCAGCAGGCCCACCGGGACAGAAGCTTTCTTT. Protein: CASRPTGTEAFF.

The J gene is TRBJ2-3, the V gene TRBV7-2; D gene unclear. Germline CDR1 and CDR2: SGHTA and FQGNSA. The CDR3 totals 14 residues. V lost 1 base and J 4 bases, leaving 9 bases between the germline ends. CDR3 residues: CASSLVSKADTQYF. CDR3 nucleotide sequence: TGTGCCAGCAGCTTAGTGTCCAAAGCAGATACGCAGTATTTT.

V usage is TRBV7-8 and J usage is TRBJ2-1; 7 bases map to TRBD1. V gave up 1 base and J gave up 0 bases; unmatched junction bases: 3. CDR3 length equals 16 residues. Germline assignment: CDR1 SGHVS and CDR2 FQNEAQ. The CDR3 reads CASSLGGQNSYNEQFF. CDR3 bases: TGTGCCAGCAGCTTAGGGGGACAGAACTCCTACAATGAGCAGTTCTTC.

The rearrangement joins TRBV6-5 to TRBJ2-1, with 7 bases that match TRBD2. Germline trimming cut 6 bases from V and 7 bases from J; bases unmatched to any gene: 6. The CDR3 spans 13 residues. The germline V gene encodes CDR1 MNHEY and CDR2 SVGAGI. As DNA, the CDR3 is TGTGCCAGCAGCCGGGAGGCCCAAAATGAGCAGTTCTTC. Translating gives CASSREAQNEQFF.

Points on this clone: At one end the junction does not follow the germline gene, possibly because of a read error. The chain has TRBV30 and TRBJ1-5; possible D gene TRBD1, 5 bases. Germline CDR1 is GTSNPN and CDR2 is SVGIG (reference sequence). This CDR3 is 15 amino acids long. The chain's CDR3 is CAWVVGGPSNQSQHF. CDR3 DNA: TGTGCCTGGGTAGTCGGGGGACCGAGCAATCAGTCCCAGCATTTT.

The V call is TRBV27, the J call TRBJ2-2; no definite D call. Per the germline V gene, CDR1 is MNHEY and CDR2 is SMNVEV (reference sequence). The V end lost 4 bases, the J end lost 1 base, and 10 bases lay between the germline ends. The CDR3 loop spans 15 amino acids. The CDR3 sequence is CASSSGQKNTGELFF. CDR3 bases: TGTGCCAGCAGTTCTGGCCAAAAGAACACCGGGGAGCTGTTTTTT.

The J gene is TRBJ2-5, the V gene TRBV2; 9 bases line up with TRBD1. The junction had 4 bases not matched to a gene; V was cut back by 5 bases and J by 3 bases. The CDR3 runs to 14 residues. Germline lookup yields CDR1 SNHLY and CDR2 FYNNEI. This CDR3 reads CASSPGQGKETQYF. The CDR3 DNA is TGTGCCAGCAGTCCGGGACAGGGAAAAGAGACCCAGTACTTC.

This chain links TRBV3-1 (or the pseudogene TRBV3-2) with TRBJ2-2; 9 bases are a match to TRBD2. The V and J ends lost 4 bases and 6 bases, in that order; junction bases with no gene match: 15. Germline CDR1 is LGHDT and CDR2 is YNNKEL (reference sequence). This CDR3 is 18 amino acids long. CDR3 protein: CASSPPEELAGRPGELFF. The CDR3 DNA reads TGTGCCAGCAGCCCTCCCGAGGAGCTAGCGGGAAGACCCGGGGAGCTGTTTTTT.

The V and J genes are TRBV20-1 and TRBJ2-5; D not resolved. This CDR3 is 10 amino acids long. The germline gives CDR1 DFQATT, CDR2 SNEGSKA (reference sequence). V gave up 6 bases and J gave up 1 base, with 3 bases separating them. CDR3 amino acids: CSARQETQYF. CDR3 nucleotide sequence: TGCAGTGCCCGCCAAGAGACCCAGTACTTC.

CDR3 region: CASSLGQDWGYTF. Here the CDR3 DNA reads TGTGCCAGCTCACTCGGACAGGACTGGGGCTACACCTTC. The chain uses TRBV18 and TRBJ1-2; TRBD1 aligns across 7 bases. CDR1 is KGHSH and CDR2 is LQKENI in the germline V gene. The J segment lost 8 bases and the V segment lost 4 bases, leaving 7 bases of the junction unmatched. The CDR3 extends over 13 amino acids.

Points on this clone: In the same sample, other DNA sequences code for this CDR3. J is TRBJ2-2 and V is TRBV6-5, with D uncertain. The CDR3 is made up of 12 amino acids. From germline, CDR1 is MNHEY and CDR2 SVGAGI. With 2 bases removed from V and 5 bases from J, the gap between germline ends came to 3 bases. CDR3 amino acids: CASSYGTGELFF. The CDR3 nucleotides read TGTGCCAGCAGTTACGGGACCGGGGAGCTGTTTTTT.

V gene TRBV10-1 combines with J gene TRBJ1-1, with TRBD1 identical over 7 bases. Germline-derived CDR1 and CDR2 are WNHNN and SYGVQD (reference sequence). CDR3 length: 14 amino acids. Germline trimming cut 6 bases from V and 4 bases from J; bases unmatched to any gene: 8. CDR3 in amino acids: CASSRLGQSTEAFF. CDR3 coding DNA: TGCGCCAGCAGCCGCTTGGGACAGAGCACTGAAGCTTTCTTT.

V and J are TRBV19 and TRBJ2-7, with TRBD1 as a possible D gene (5 bases). Germline V gene lookup returns CDR1 LNHDA and CDR2 SQIVND (reference sequence). The CDR3 runs to 13 residues. V was pared by 6 bases and J by 12 bases, with 21 bases between. CDR3 residues: CASSPTLTDPPYF. The CDR3 nucleotides are TGTGCCAGTAGCCCAACCCTGACAGACCCGCCGTACTTC.

The chain links TRBV11-3 to TRBJ2-7; the D call may be TRBD1 or TRBD2 (5 bases each). Deletions cut 5 bases from V and 2 bases from J, with 13 bases between. The CDR3 has 14 residues. CDR1 and CDR2 from the germline V gene are SGHNT and YENEEA. The CDR3 is CASSPGTETYEQYF. The DNA of the CDR3 is TGTGCCAGCAGCCCTGGGACCGAGACCTACGAGCAGTACTTC.

This chain connects TRBV5-1 to TRBJ1-4; 7 nucleotides line up with TRBD1. The V gene end was trimmed by 3 bases and the J gene end by 8 bases; junction bases not matched to a gene: 13. The CDR3 has 16 residues. The V gene's germline CDR1 is SGHRS and CDR2 YFSETQ. In DNA, the CDR3 is TGCGCCAGCAGCTCTCCTAGTAGCGCAGGGGGAGAAAAACTGTTTTTT. Translation: CASSSPSSAGGEKLFF. Variable domain in full (rest from reference TRBV5-1 and TRBJ1-4): KAGVTQTPRYLIKTRGQQVTLSCSPISGHRSVSWYQQTPGQGLQFLFEYFSETQRNKGNFPGRFSGRQFSNSRSEMNVSTLELGDSALYLCASSSPSSAGGEKLFFGSGTQLSVL.